This entry lists 22 T cell receptor beta chains sequenced from one sample in a study of technical replicates of blood from a handful of donors. Method: immunoSEQ multiplex PCR; TCRdb's copy keeps in-frame clones and lacks some. The sample holds around 85,000 clones, approximately 94% seen once. The sample was T cells isolated from PBMCs. The receptors stem from a human donor in good health.

V gene TRBV4-1 combines with J gene TRBJ1-4; D remains ambiguous. Trimming left V 1 base short and J 0 bases short, with 6 bases between. Germline values: CDR1 MGHRA, CDR2 YSYEKL. The CDR3 length is 15 residues. The CDR3 DNA sequence: TGCGCCAGCAGCCAAGTAGCAGCAACTAATGAAAAACTGTTTTTT. Its translation is CASSQVAATNEKLFF.

The rearrangement uses TRBV27 and TRBJ2-1, with a weak D call TRBD1 (7 bases). Trimming took 3 bases from V and 6 from J, leaving 15 bases between them. Germline CDR1 and CDR2: MNHEY and SMNVEV (reference sequence). This CDR3 is 15 amino acids long. The CDR3 region is CASSFELQGGNEQFF. The CDR3 nucleotides read TGTGCCAGCAGTTTTGAGCTGCAGGGGGGCAATGAGCAGTTCTTC.

Here the CDR3 reads CASSFLAGEYNEQFF. CDR3 nucleotides: TGCGCCAGCAGCTTTCTAGCGGGGGAATACAATGAGCAGTTCTTC. The rearrangement links TRBV5-1 to TRBJ2-1, with TRBD2 matching 10 bases. Germline V gene lookup returns CDR1 SGHRS and CDR2 YFSETQ. Unmatched junction bases numbered 3, after V lost 2 bases and J lost 4 bases. The CDR3 length is 15 residues.

The chain is built from TRBV27 and TRBJ2-1; 8 nucleotides align to TRBD2. The CDR3 consists of 16 residues. V gave up 8 bases and J gave up 6 bases; unmatched junction bases: 15. In germline, CDR1 is MNHEY, CDR2 SMNVEV (reference sequence). The DNA of the CDR3 is TGTGCCAGCTCTTCTCTATACGGGGGGGGAACCAATGAGCAGTTCTTC. Protein sequence: CASSSLYGGGTNEQFF.

This clone was seen a single time. The chain is built from TRBV2 and TRBJ1-1, with 7 nucleotides matching TRBD1. Germline-derived CDR1 and CDR2 are SNHLY and FYNNEI. V was clipped by 6 bases and J by 4 bases; unmatched bases: 5. CDR3 size: 13 residues. In DNA, the CDR3 is TGTGCCAGCAGCGAGACAGGGCGCACTGAAGCTTTCTTT. This sequence encodes CASSETGRTEAFF.

CDR3 loop: CASSEYRDSYSYEQYF. The CDR3 DNA sequence: TGTGCCAGCAGCGAGTACCGGGACTCCTACTCCTACGAGCAGTACTTC. This rearrangement joins TRBV9 to TRBJ2-7, with D possibly matching TRBD2 (6 bases). Deletions cut 3 bases from V and 0 bases from J, with 16 bases between. This CDR3 comprises 16 residues. Germline CDR1 and CDR2: SGDLS and YYNGEE.

The rearrangement uses TRBV19 and TRBJ1-2; 9 nucleotides agree with TRBD1. V was pared by 10 bases and J by 4 bases, with 7 bases of the junction left unmatched. This CDR3 contains 13 residues. CDR1 and CDR2 from the germline V gene are LNHDA and SQIVND (reference sequence). The DNA for the CDR3 is TGTGCCACGACCGGGACAGGGCTCTATGGCTACACCTTC. Translating gives CATTGTGLYGYTF.

V and J are TRBV2 and TRBJ2-1; D is undetermined. The CDR3 has 14 amino acids. V was cut by 5 bases and J by 0 bases, with 8 bases left in between. CDR1 is SNHLY and CDR2 is FYNNEI in the germline V gene. CDR3 residues: CASSPQISYNEQFF. CDR3 DNA sequence: TGTGCCAGCAGTCCGCAGATCTCCTACAATGAGCAGTTCTTC.

The CDR3 DNA is TGCGCCAGCAGCTTGGGGACAGGGATGGGGACTGAAGCTTTCTTT. Translated: CASSLGTGMGTEAFF. This sequence joins TRBV5-1 and TRBJ1-1; 8 bases align to TRBD1. The CDR3 spans 15 residues. J lost 5 bases, V lost 0 bases, and 6 bases had no gene match. CDR1 and CDR2 from the germline V gene are SGHRS and YFSETQ.

In the case of this clone: One junction end does not reproduce the germline sequence, and a read error may be involved. This chain uses TRBV6-5 with TRBJ2-2; D possibly corresponds to TRBD2 (6 bases). Germline CDR1 MNHEY, CDR2 SVGAGI. The length of the CDR3 is 11 residues. As DNA, the CDR3 is TGTGCCAGCATGGCGGGCGGGAAGCTGTTTTTT. Amino acid sequence: CASMAGGKLFF.

The chain recombines TRBV5-8 with TRBJ2-5, with 14 bases lining up with TRBD2. From germline, CDR1 is SGHTS and CDR2 YDEGEE. The CDR3 covers 16 residues. The ends lost 4 bases at V and 2 bases at J; junction bases unmatched: 4. DNA of the CDR3: TGTGCCAGCAGCCCCCGACTAGCGGGAGGGCAAGAGACCCAGTACTTC. This gives the protein CASSPRLAGGQETQYF.

This chain connects TRBV30 to TRBJ2-5; D might be TRBD2 (6 bases). Germline CDR1 is GTSNPN and CDR2 is SVGIG (reference sequence). The CDR3 extends over 12 amino acids. V was shortened by 5 bases and J by 5 bases, with 12 bases between the two germline ends. CDR3 in DNA: TGTGCCTGGGTGCGGGGACCTGAGACCCAGTACTTC. Protein: CAWVRGPETQYF.

This chain joins TRBV12-5 and TRBJ1-5; 10 bases are shared with TRBD1. Losses at the gene ends were 6 bases for V and 7 bases for J; bases not matched to a gene: 6. Germline V gives CDR1 LGHNT, CDR2 FRNRAP. This CDR3 is 14 amino acids long. Written as DNA, the CDR3 is TGTGCTAGTGGAGACGGACAGGGGGTGCAGCCCCAGCATTTT. Amino acid sequence: CASGDGQGVQPQHF.

The rearrangement links TRBV10-3 to TRBJ1-2; maybe TRBD1 (6 bases). Germline CDR1 and CDR2: ENHRY and SYGVKD. The CDR3 runs 16 residues. The germline V and J ends were trimmed by 4 bases and 0 bases, with 15 bases remaining between them. The CDR3 bases are TGTGCCATCAGTGCATCATCCGGGACAACTAACTATGGCTACACCTTC. Translating it yields CAISASSGTTNYGYTF.

The chain employs TRBV7-9 and TRBJ2-4; 8 nucleotides match TRBD2. Per germline, CDR1 SEHNR and CDR2 FQNEAQ (reference sequence). This CDR3 contains 17 residues. V shed 4 bases and J 1 base; nucleotides not matched to a gene: 9. CDR3 region: CASSSPGLGVAKNIQYF. The CDR3 DNA follows: TGTGCCAGCAGCTCACCGGGACTAGGGGTGGCCAAAAACATTCAGTACTTC. Filled out from reference TRBV7-9 and TRBJ2-4, the complete variable domain reads DTGVSQNPRHKITKRGQNVTFRCDPISEHNRLYWYRQTLGQGPEFLTYFQNEAQLEKSRLLSDRFSAERPKGSFSTLEIQRTEQGDSAMYLCASSSPGLGVAKNIQYFGAGTRLSVL.

This clone has just one count. The gene calls are TRBV5-6 and TRBJ2-3; 8 positions match TRBD2. The germline gives CDR1 SGHDT, CDR2 YYEEEE. Unmatched junction bases numbered 9, after V lost 0 bases and J lost 6 bases. This CDR3 is built from 16 residues. The CDR3 region is CASSLVSGGAGDTQYF. DNA for the CDR3: TGTGCCAGCAGCTTGGTATCGGGGGGGGCAGGTGATACGCAGTATTTT.

V gene TRBV5-1 combines with J gene TRBJ2-2; D gene ambiguous. The CDR3 extends over 15 amino acids. The germline V gene encodes CDR1 SGHRS and CDR2 YFSETQ. V was cut by 0 bases and J by 3 bases, with 9 bases left in between. The CDR3 loop reads CASSLESHYTGELFF. The DNA of the CDR3 is TGCGCCAGCAGCTTGGAAAGCCATTACACCGGGGAGCTGTTTTTT.

The chain's CDR3 is CASSSKKRGGEAFF. The CDR3 nucleotides are TGTGCCAGCAGCTCCAAAAAAAGGGGAGGCGAAGCTTTCTTT. The V gene is TRBV11-3, the J gene TRBJ1-1, with D possibly TRBD1 on 5 matching bases. Germline CDR1 reads SGHNT; CDR2 reads YENEEA. The CDR3 runs 14 residues. Between the trimmed V and J ends, which lost 4 bases and 8 bases, there was a span of 17 bases.

This clone was seen once. CDR3 DNA sequence: TGTGCCAGCAAGGGAGCGGGAGACGACAGCTCCTACGAGCAGTACTTC. Encoded protein: CASKGAGDDSSYEQYF. This sequence joins TRBV28 and TRBJ2-7; TRBD2 matches 8 bases. CDR1 is MDHEN, CDR2 SYDVKM, per germline. The CDR3 contains 16 residues. Germline trimming cut 7 bases from V and 0 bases from J; bases unmatched to any gene: 11.

This rearrangement joins TRBV5-1 to TRBJ2-5; 9 positions match TRBD1. After removal of 0 bases from V and 4 bases from J, the junction contained 4 bases not matched to a gene. The CDR3 sequence is 15 residues long. Germline V gene lookup returns CDR1 SGHRS and CDR2 YFSETQ. The CDR3: CASSLEGQGPETQYF. The CDR3 DNA sequence: TGCGCCAGCAGCTTGGAGGGACAGGGCCCAGAGACCCAGTACTTC.

This clone was seen only once. V gene TRBV5-1 combines with J gene TRBJ2-6; D is ambiguous. With 0 bases removed from V and 0 bases from J, the gap between germline ends came to 10 bases. The CDR3 has 17 amino acids. Per the germline V gene, CDR1 is SGHRS and CDR2 is YFSETQ. This CDR3 is CASSLDFPGSGANVLTF. The CDR3 nucleotides read TGCGCCAGCAGCTTGGACTTCCCAGGCTCTGGGGCCAACGTCCTGACTTTC. The whole variable domain, filled in from reference TRBV5-1 and TRBJ2-6, reads KAGVTQTPRYLIKTRGQQVTLSCSPISGHRSVSWYQQTPGQGLQFLFEYFSETQRNKGNFPGRFSGRQFSNSRSEMNVSTLELGDSALYLCASSLDFPGSGANVLTFGAGSRLTVL.

The chain links TRBV5-1 to TRBJ2-5, with 8 bases fitting TRBD1. The CDR3 has 16 amino acids. CDR1 is SGHRS, CDR2 YFSETQ, per germline. Unmatched junction bases numbered 8, after V lost 4 bases and J lost 0 bases. The CDR3 reads CASSRGQELYQETQYF. In nucleotides, the CDR3 is TGCGCCAGCAGCCGGGGACAGGAGCTATACCAAGAGACCCAGTACTTC.